The 23 T cell receptor beta chains given below trace back to one sample, sequenced in a study of cytomegalovirus exposure and HLA in healthy donors. 13 Jbeta primers and 60 Vbeta primers were used for the PCR. TCRdb's copy holds only in-frame clones and misses some; the assay was immunoSEQ multiplex PCR. The sample holds under 200,000 clones; 65% to 70% are singletons and the top ten take approximately 4.5%. Material for sequencing was PBMCs. These receptors were taken from a woman under 30 in good health and CMV-seropositive.

The genes are TRBV19 and TRBJ2-3, with 8 bases lining up with TRBD1. Trimming removed 7 bases from V and 3 bases from J; junction bases left unmatched: 3. The CDR3 runs 13 residues. CDR1 and CDR2 from the germline V gene are LNHDA and SQIVND (reference sequence). CDR3 in DNA: TGTGCCAGTACGGACAGGGCTACAGATACGCAGTATTTT. Residues: CASTDRATDTQYF.

The chain has TRBV18 and TRBJ1-1; possibly TRBD1 for D (5 bases). CDR1 and CDR2 (germline): KGHSH, LQKENI. This CDR3 contains 14 residues. V shed 1 base and J shed 1 base, with 7 bases lying between them. The CDR3 nucleotides read TGTGCCAGCTCACCACAGGGGCAGAACACTGAAGCTTTCTTT. This sequence encodes CASSPQGQNTEAFF.

The rearrangement joins TRBV18 to TRBJ2-1, with TRBD2 as a possible D gene (6 bases). V was cut by 0 bases and J by 3 bases, with 12 bases left in between. Per germline, CDR1 KGHSH and CDR2 LQKENI. This CDR3 has 16 residues. The CDR3 region has the DNA TGTGCCAGCTCACCACCGGCAGGGCGGGGCTACAATGAGCAGTTCTTC. It yields the protein CASSPPAGRGYNEQFF.

The chain couples TRBV5-6 to TRBJ1-6; tentative D call: TRBD1 (5 bases). Germline CDR1 and CDR2: SGHDT and YYEEEE. The CDR3 length is 12 residues. Trimming shortened V by 4 bases and J by 13 bases, and 12 bases separated the two germline ends. For the CDR3, the DNA is TGTGCCAGCAGCGTGGCCCGGGGGCCCCTCCACTTT. It codes for CASSVARGPLHF.

This clone was counted at least ten times. The V and J genes are TRBV6-1 and TRBJ2-2; tentative D call: TRBD2 (7 bases). The V gene lost 8 bases and the J gene lost 4 bases, with 17 bases spanning the gap. Germline loops: CDR1 MNHNS, CDR2 SASEGT. The CDR3 has 15 residues. The CDR3 coding sequence is TGTGCCAGCGCCTTAGGGGGGGATGGCACCGGGGAGCTGTTTTTT. Its protein product is CASALGGDGTGELFF.

This chain uses TRBV5-1 with TRBJ1-2, with TRBD1 identical over 9 bases. Looked up from germline, CDR1 is SGHRS and CDR2 is YFSETQ. V shed 0 bases, J shed 11 bases, and the junction held 14 bases outside the gene matches. CDR3 size: 16 residues. CDR3 bases: TGCGCCAGCAGCTTGGCTCTTGTAGGGGACAGGGACCTATACACCTTC. As protein: CASSLALVGDRDLYTF.

This clone was counted a single time. The chain is built from TRBV10-2 and TRBJ1-5, with 9 bases lining up with TRBD1. Germline V gene sequence: CDR1 WSHSY, CDR2 SAAADI. J gave up 6 bases and V 6 bases, and 6 bases lay outside the gene matches. The CDR3 sequence is 14 residues long. For the CDR3, the DNA is TGCGCCAGCAGGGACAGGGGCGCCGCTCAGCCCCAGCATTTT. Amino acids: CASRDRGAAQPQHF.

The V and J genes are TRBV30 and TRBJ1-2; 8 bases are shared with TRBD1. Per germline, CDR1 GTSNPN and CDR2 SVGIG (reference sequence). The CDR3 sequence is 14 residues long. With V trimmed by 7 bases and J by 0 bases, 7 bases remained unmatched. CDR3 protein: CASGQGLPNYGYTF. CDR3 coding DNA: TGTGCCTCTGGACAGGGACTTCCTAACTATGGCTACACCTTC. Filled out from reference TRBV30 and TRBJ1-2, the complete variable domain reads SQTIHQWPATLVQPVGSPLSLECTVEGTSNPNLYWYRQAAGRGLQLLFYSVGIGQISSEVPQNLSASRPQDRQFILSSKKLLLSDSGFYLCASGQGLPNYGYTFGSGTRLTVV.

This chain links TRBV6-9 with TRBJ2-7, with 7 bases aligning to TRBD2. This CDR3 is 12 amino acids long. Germline trimming cut 6 bases from V and 6 bases from J; bases unmatched to any gene: 5. Germline V lookup: CDR1 MNHGY, CDR2 SVAAGI. The CDR3 protein is CASRHTSAEQYF. CDR3 nucleotides: TGTGCCAGCAGACATACTAGCGCCGAGCAGTACTTC.

To note about this clone: Additional DNA sequences in this sample encode the identical CDR3. This rearrangement joins TRBV7-9 to TRBJ2-3; 11 bases fit TRBD2. Germline V gene lookup returns CDR1 SEHNR and CDR2 FQNEAQ (reference sequence). CDR3 length: 16 residues. V dropped 3 bases and J dropped 6; count of bases not matched to a gene: 8. Written as DNA, the CDR3 is TGTGCCAGCAGCTTGATAGGGACTAGCGGATCCGATACGCAGTATTTT. Translated: CASSLIGTSGSDTQYF.

A remark on this clone: The junction departs from the called germline gene at one end, perhaps through a read error. The chain has TRBV7-8 and TRBJ2-5; 7 bases agree with TRBD2. CDR1 is SGHVS, CDR2 FQNEAQ, per germline. The CDR3 runs to 17 residues. The CDR3 region is CAGSAFRFRGGGETQYF. As DNA, the CDR3 is TGTGCCGGCAGCGCTTTTAGGTTCCGCGGGGGAGGGGAGACCCAGTACTTC.

This chain connects TRBV7-9 to TRBJ2-1, with a possible D match to TRBD2 (5 bases). Trimming shortened V by 2 bases and J by 9 bases, and 17 bases separated the two germline ends. This CDR3 has 15 residues. Germline V CDR1 and CDR2: SEHNR, FQNEAQ (reference sequence). For the CDR3, the DNA is TGTGCCAGCAGCTTAAGCGGCGGGTGGTCTTCTGAGCAGTTCTTC. Its protein is CASSLSGGWSSEQFF.

The V and J genes are TRBV2 and TRBJ2-1; the match to TRBD2 covers 13 bases. This CDR3 comprises 15 residues. Germline V gene data show CDR1 as SNHLY and CDR2 as FYNNEI. After removal of 8 bases from V and 9 bases from J, the junction contained 10 bases not matched to a gene. Here the CDR3 DNA reads TGTGCCAGCGTTGTGACTAGCGGGAGGATAGGTGAGCAGTTCTTC. Protein product: CASVVTSGRIGEQFF. Drawing the rest from reference TRBV2 and TRBJ2-1, the complete variable domain is EPEVTQTPSHQVTQMGQEVILRCVPISNHLYFYWYRQILGQKVEFLVSFYNNEISEKSEIFDDQFSVERPDGSNFTLKIRSTKLEDSAMYFCASVVTSGRIGEQFFGPGTRLTVL.

The CDR3 spells CSATGDRGETQYF. In nucleotides, the CDR3 is TGCAGTGCCACCGGGGACAGGGGAGAGACCCAGTACTTC. The gene calls are TRBV29-1 and TRBJ2-5, with 10 bases identical to TRBD1. The CDR3 runs 13 residues. Germline loops: CDR1 SQVTM, CDR2 ANQGSEA.

The chain combines TRBV7-2 with TRBJ2-5; D is possibly TRBD2 (6 bases). This CDR3 region has 13 residues. Trimming took off 5 bases at V and 9 bases at J, with 16 bases between the two ends. CDR1 and CDR2 from the germline V gene are SGHTA and FQGNSA. This CDR3 is CASSIRLDPPQYF. Written as DNA, the CDR3 is TGTGCCAGCAGCATCCGACTAGACCCACCCCAGTACTTC.

The V and J genes are TRBV9 and TRBJ2-2, with 7 bases that match TRBD1. The germline V gene has CDR1 SGDLS and CDR2 YYNGEE. This CDR3 comprises 15 residues. Trimming at V came to 0 bases and at J to 3 bases, leaving 2 bases not matched to a gene. The DNA for the CDR3 is TGTGCCAGCAGCGTAGTTGGGACAGACACCGGGGAGCTGTTTTTT. It translates to CASSVVGTDTGELFF.

The rearrangement links TRBV2 to TRBJ2-7, with 8 bases fitting TRBD1. V trimming: 6 bases; J trimming: 6 bases; junction bases outside the gene matches: 4. CDR3 length: 12 residues. Germline V gene lookup returns CDR1 SNHLY and CDR2 FYNNEI. CDR3 region: CASRYDRGEQYF. CDR3 DNA: TGTGCCAGCAGGTATGACAGGGGCGAGCAGTACTTC.

The chain joins TRBV4-1 to TRBJ2-7; perhaps TRBD1 as D (6 bases). This CDR3 spans 14 amino acids. The germline gives CDR1 MGHRA, CDR2 YSYEKL. V gave up 2 bases and J gave up 2 bases, with 10 bases separating them. The CDR3 protein is CASSQSGATYEQYF. CDR3 nucleotides: TGCGCCAGCAGCCAATCAGGGGCCACCTACGAGCAGTACTTC.

The table lists this clone with a few counts. The chain couples TRBV5-5 to TRBJ1-5; 8 nucleotides line up with TRBD1. After removal of 3 bases from V and 4 bases from J, the junction contained 6 bases not matched to a gene. This CDR3 has 15 residues. CDR1 is SGHKS, CDR2 YYEKEE, per germline (reference sequence). The CDR3 protein is CASSWGQVGNQPQHF. For the CDR3, the DNA is TGTGCCAGCAGCTGGGGACAGGTTGGAAATCAGCCCCAGCATTTT.

The chain recombines TRBV15 with TRBJ2-5; maybe TRBD2 (6 bases). The CDR3 consists of 14 residues. The V gene lost 5 bases and the J gene lost 4 bases, with 14 bases spanning the gap. Germline CDR1 and CDR2: LNHNV and YYDKDF (reference sequence). CDR3 sequence: CATSRDWRVETQYF. CDR3 bases: TGTGCCACCAGCCGTGACTGGAGGGTAGAGACCCAGTACTTC.

This clone was counted a single time. J is TRBJ1-2 and V is TRBV4-3, with a tentative D call TRBD1 (5 bases). The germline V gene encodes CDR1 LGHNA and CDR2 YSLEER. This CDR3 contains 16 residues. Trimming removed 3 bases from V and 4 bases from J, with 18 bases in between. CDR3 residues: CASSQGTGRLSYGYTF. The CDR3 nucleotides are TGCGCCAGCAGCCAGGGGACTGGGAGGCTCAGCTATGGCTACACCTTC.

This clone has more than one count but fewer than ten. The CDR3 coding sequence is TGTGCCAGCAGTTTCGACAGGACCCTTGAAGCTTTCTTT. Protein: CASSFDRTLEAFF. The genes are TRBV6-5 and TRBJ1-1, with a possible D match to TRBD1 (6 bases). V was trimmed by 4 bases and J by 7 bases, leaving 13 bases between them. CDR1 is MNHEY and CDR2 is SVGAGI in the germline V gene. This CDR3 has 13 residues.

The V gene is TRBV30, the J gene TRBJ2-3; 7 bases map to TRBD1. The junction had 7 bases not matched to a gene; V was cut back by 5 bases and J by 2 bases. The CDR3 sequence is 14 residues long. The germline V gene has CDR1 GTSNPN and CDR2 SVGIG (reference sequence). This chain's CDR3 is CAWDRDLSTDTQYF. The DNA for the CDR3 is TGTGCCTGGGACAGGGATCTTTCCACAGATACGCAGTATTTT.